This T cell receptor beta chain was observed in a study of OX40 agonist ivuxolimab in advanced cancers. Study-level findings and limits: Blood T cells, both CD4+ and CD8+, expanded clonally by week 6 at 0.1 to 3.0 mg/kg. Expanded clones were, on average, more numerous in CD8+ T cells than in CD4+.

A history of autoimmune disease or systemic immunosuppression excluded patients. Baseline was the first blood sampling point, followed by cycle 4 day 1 and cycle 7 day 1. With V trimmed by 2 bases and J by 4 bases, 4 bases remained unmatched. The germline V gene has CDR1 LGHNA and CDR2 YSLEER. The CDR3 runs to 16 residues. Measured with immunoSEQ multiplex PCR; TCRdb has only the in-frame clones, and not every one. The sample has some 86,000 clones; approximately 94% are singletons. About this clone itself: No antigen is known for it.

This rearrangement joins TRBV4-3 to TRBJ2-1; 11 bases map to TRBD2. The material sequenced was CD4+ or CD8+ T cells sorted from blood, taken in a trial of the OX40 agonist ivuxolimab. This sequence was found in an adult with an advanced solid tumor such as melanoma, head and neck, liver or kidney cancer. The CDR3, as DNA: TGCGCCAGCAGCCAACTACTAGCGGGAGAGTACAATGAGCAGTTCTTC. This translates into CASSQLLAGEYNEQFF.